This T cell receptor beta chain was recovered during a study of OX40 agonist ivuxolimab in advanced cancers. Sequencing was performed with immunoSEQ multiplex PCR; in TCRdb, only in-frame clones are kept and a portion is missing. Here the sample spans 77,000 or so clones, over 70% being singletons. The length of the CDR3 is 15 residues. V dropped 1 base and J dropped 1 base, with 11 bases sitting between them. The germline V gene encodes CDR1 MGHRA and CDR2 YSYEKL. This sequence joins TRBV4-1 and TRBJ2-7, with D perhaps TRBD2 (5 bases). Sequenced here: CD4+ or CD8+ T cells sorted from blood, sampled in a trial of the OX40 agonist ivuxolimab. The TCR sequence derives from an adult with an advanced solid tumor such as melanoma, head and neck, liver or kidney cancer. The CDR3 DNA reads TGCGCCAGCAGCCAAGGGGAGACTTCTTCCTACGAGCAGTACTTC. The encoded protein is CASSQGETSSYEQYF.